Reported below is one T cell receptor (beta chain). The CDR3 has 15 amino acids. The junction had 12 bases not matched to a gene; V was cut back by 4 bases and J by 8 bases. Germline loops: CDR1 SGHTS, CDR2 YDEGEE. This specimen comes from a study of blood T cell repertoires in COVID-19. Study summary: Sites across the United States, Italy and Spain contributed samples from acute and convalescent COVID-19. From T cells, B-cell-depleted T cells, or PBMCs came the material, which was cDNA or gDNA.

Original processing methods: By means of reference gene primer amplification, nucleated cell counts were estimated. The table came from immunoSEQ multiplex PCR; TCRdb's copy has only in-frame clones and leaves some out. V and J calls and clone size are given by that table; D and trimming were obtained from the DNA. The table shows roughly 20,000 clones, with roughly 88% occurring only once. This rearrangement joins TRBV5-8 to TRBJ2-5, with TRBD1 matching 9 bases. This sequence was found in a human donor in a cohort sampled during active COVID-19. What was sequenced was peripheral blood. The CDR3 DNA is TGTGCCAGCAGCAAATTCCGGGACAGGGCCCCTACCCAGTACTTC. This sequence encodes CASSKFRDRAPTQYF. Full variable domain (missing parts from reference TRBV5-8 and TRBJ2-5): EAGVTQSPTHLIKTRGQQATLRCSPISGHTSVYWYQQALGLGLQFLLWYDEGEERNRGNFPPRFSGRQFPNYSSELNVNALELEDSALYLCASSKFRDRAPTQYFGPGTRLLVL.